The present T cell receptor (beta chain) was sequenced within a study of radiation and T cells in renal cell carcinoma. Time point of the sample: blood 4 weeks post-SBRT, at nephrectomy. Treatment meaning: 15 Gy SBRT to primary tumor, nephrectomy 4 weeks later. The ends lost 4 bases at V and 6 bases at J; junction bases unmatched: 10. This CDR3 has 15 amino acids. The V gene's germline CDR1 is SGHNT and CDR2 YYREEE (reference sequence). Profiled with immunoSEQ multiplex PCR; TCRdb holds only in-frame clones, not every one. The table shows fewer than 200,000 clones, with roughly nine tenths occurring only once.

This specimen was blood, taken from a patient whose treatment included radiotherapy and nephrectomy. The chain recombines TRBV5-4 with TRBJ2-7; TRBD1 matches 10 bases. The TCR originated in a woman aged 45 to 65 with renal cell carcinoma. CDR3 region: CASSVALGQGGEQYF. The DNA of the CDR3 is TGTGCCAGCAGCGTAGCTCTAGGACAGGGGGGCGAGCAGTACTTC. The full variable domain, rest sourced from reference TRBV5-4 and TRBJ2-7, is ETGVTQSPTHLIKTRGQQVTLRCSSQSGHNTVSWYQQALGQGPQFIFQYYREEENGRGNFPPRFSGLQFPNYSSELNVNALELDDSALYLCASSVALGQGGEQYFGPGTRLTVT.